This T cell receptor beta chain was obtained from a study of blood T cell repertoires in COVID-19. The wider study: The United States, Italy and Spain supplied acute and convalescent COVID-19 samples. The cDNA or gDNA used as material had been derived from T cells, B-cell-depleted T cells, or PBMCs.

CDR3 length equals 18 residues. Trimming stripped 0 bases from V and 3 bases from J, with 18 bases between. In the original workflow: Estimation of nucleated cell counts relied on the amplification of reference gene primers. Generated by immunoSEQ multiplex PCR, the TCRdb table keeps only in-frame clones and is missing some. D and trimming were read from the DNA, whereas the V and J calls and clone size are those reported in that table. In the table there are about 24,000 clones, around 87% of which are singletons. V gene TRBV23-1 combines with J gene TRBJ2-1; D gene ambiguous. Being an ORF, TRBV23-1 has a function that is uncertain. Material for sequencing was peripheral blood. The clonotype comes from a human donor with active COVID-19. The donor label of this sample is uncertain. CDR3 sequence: CASSQSRMARECYNEQFF. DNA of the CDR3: TGCGCCAGCAGTCAATCGAGGATGGCCCGAGAGTGCTACAATGAGCAGTTCTTC.